These 8 T cell receptor beta chains were all obtained from the same sample, sequenced in a study of cytomegalovirus exposure and HLA in healthy donors. PCR involved 60 Vbeta and 13 Jbeta primers. Sequenced by immunoSEQ multiplex PCR; TCRdb stores in-frame clones only, minus some. Altogether roughly 100,000 clones are present, roughly 69% being singletons, with the ten largest covering 3.8%. Sequenced sample: PBMCs. These receptors were obtained from a young man in good health and CMV-seropositive.

The CDR3 loop is CASSTGQGIRAQHF. The CDR3 bases are TGTGCCAGTAGTACTGGACAGGGAATCAGGGCCCAGCATTTT. The chain carries TRBV19 and TRBJ1-5; TRBD1 agrees at 8 bases. The length of the CDR3 is 14 residues. J gave up 11 bases and V 4 bases, and 10 bases lay outside the gene matches. Per the germline V gene, CDR1 is LNHDA and CDR2 is SQIVND (reference sequence).

V and J are TRBV5-4 and TRBJ1-1; 7 bases are shared with TRBD1. Per germline, CDR1 SGHNT and CDR2 YYREEE (reference sequence). Germline trimming cut 4 bases from V and 1 base from J; bases unmatched to any gene: 4. This CDR3 region has 14 residues. The CDR3 sequence is CASSRQGGNTEAFF. The CDR3 bases are TGTGCCAGCAGCCGACAGGGAGGGAACACTGAAGCTTTCTTT.

The genes are TRBV6-5 and TRBJ1-1; no clear D. Germline CDR1 and CDR2: MNHEY and SVGAGI. Trimming left V 1 base short and J 4 bases short, with 7 bases between. The CDR3 contains 13 residues. The DNA of the CDR3 is TGTGCCAGCAGTTACTTGAGTTCCACTGAAGCTTTCTTT. This sequence encodes CASSYLSSTEAFF.

The V gene is TRBV18, the J gene TRBJ2-1; 7 nucleotides align to TRBD2. The V gene's germline CDR1 is KGHSH and CDR2 LQKENI. V was clipped by 6 bases and J by 9 bases; unmatched bases: 5. The length of the CDR3 is 12 residues. CDR3 region: CASSRGEGEQFF. Written as DNA, the CDR3 is TGTGCCAGCTCTCGAGGGGAGGGTGAGCAGTTCTTC.

The chain links TRBV18 to TRBJ1-6; D perhaps matches TRBD1 (6 bases). V lost 6 bases to trimming and J lost 6 bases, with 18 bases between them. Germline V lookup: CDR1 KGHSH, CDR2 LQKENI. This CDR3 region has 16 residues. The CDR3 is CASSPLGGVGNSPLHF. CDR3 DNA: TGTGCCAGCTCTCCCCTAGGGGGGGTCGGTAATTCACCCCTCCACTTT.

The chain couples TRBV7-2 to TRBJ1-1; D gene ambiguous. Trimming stripped 0 bases from V and 4 bases from J, with 15 bases between. Germline V lookup: CDR1 SGHTA, CDR2 FQGNSA. The CDR3 runs 16 residues. The CDR3 region is CASSLANSYTGTEAFF. In DNA form, the CDR3 reads TGTGCCAGCAGCTTAGCGAATTCGTACACGGGCACTGAAGCTTTCTTT.

The sample holds one count of this clone. V is TRBV2 and J is TRBJ2-7, with 8 bases that match TRBD1. The CDR3 has 15 residues. With V trimmed by 10 bases and J by 3 bases, 14 bases remained unmatched. CDR1 SNHLY and CDR2 FYNNEI come from the germline V gene. The CDR3 reads CATLPRDRGNYEQYF. The CDR3 DNA follows: TGTGCCACCCTCCCTCGAGACAGGGGAAACTACGAGCAGTACTTC.

The J gene is TRBJ2-7, the V gene TRBV15, with 8 bases identical to TRBD2. The junction had 0 bases not matched to a gene; V was cut back by 5 bases and J by 3 bases. The CDR3 runs to 12 residues. Germline V lookup: CDR1 LNHNV, CDR2 YYDKDF (reference sequence). CDR3 DNA sequence: TGTGCCACCAGCGCGGGGGGCTACGAGCAGTACTTC. Translating gives CATSAGGYEQYF.